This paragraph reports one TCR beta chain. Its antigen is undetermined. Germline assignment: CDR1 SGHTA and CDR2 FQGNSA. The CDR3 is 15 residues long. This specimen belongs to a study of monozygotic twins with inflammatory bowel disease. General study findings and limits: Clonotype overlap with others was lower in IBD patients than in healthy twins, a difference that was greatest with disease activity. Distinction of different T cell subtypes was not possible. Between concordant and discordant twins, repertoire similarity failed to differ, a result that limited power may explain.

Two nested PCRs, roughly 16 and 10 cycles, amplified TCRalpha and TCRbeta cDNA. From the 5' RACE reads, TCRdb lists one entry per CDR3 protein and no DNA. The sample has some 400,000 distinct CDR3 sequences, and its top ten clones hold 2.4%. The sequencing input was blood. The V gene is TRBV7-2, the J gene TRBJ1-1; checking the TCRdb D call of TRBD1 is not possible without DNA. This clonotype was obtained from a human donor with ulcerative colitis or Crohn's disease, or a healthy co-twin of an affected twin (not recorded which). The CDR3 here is CASSLAPGLNTEAFF.